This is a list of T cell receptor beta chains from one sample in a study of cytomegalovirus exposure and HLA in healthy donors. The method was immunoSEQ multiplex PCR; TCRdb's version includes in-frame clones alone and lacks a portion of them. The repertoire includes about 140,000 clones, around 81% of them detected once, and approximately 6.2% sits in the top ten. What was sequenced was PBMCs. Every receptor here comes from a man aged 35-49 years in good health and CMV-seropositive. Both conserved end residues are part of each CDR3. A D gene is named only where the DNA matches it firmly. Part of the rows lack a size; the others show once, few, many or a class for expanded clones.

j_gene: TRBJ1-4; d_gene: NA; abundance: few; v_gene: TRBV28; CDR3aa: CASRRTDFNEKLFF; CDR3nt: TGTGCCAGCAGACGGACAGATTTTAATGAAAAACTGTTTTTT
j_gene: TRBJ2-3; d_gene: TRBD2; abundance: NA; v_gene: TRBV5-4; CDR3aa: CASSNPTSGADTQYF; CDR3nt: TGTGCCAGCAGCAATCCGACTAGCGGGGCAGATACGCAGTATTTT
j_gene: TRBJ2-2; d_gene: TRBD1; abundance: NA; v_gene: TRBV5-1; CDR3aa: CASRGTGDTGELFF; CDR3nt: TGCGCCAGCAGAGGGACAGGGGACACCGGGGAGCTGTTTTTT
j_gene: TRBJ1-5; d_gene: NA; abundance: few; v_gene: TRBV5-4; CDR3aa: CASSLGPKGNQPQHF; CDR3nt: TGTGCCAGCAGCTTGGGGCCAAAGGGGAATCAGCCCCAGCATTTT
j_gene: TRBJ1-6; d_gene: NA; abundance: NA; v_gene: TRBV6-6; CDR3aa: CASSFFVGDSPLHF; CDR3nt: TGTGCCAGCAGTTTTTTCGTCGGAGATTCACCCCTCCACTTT
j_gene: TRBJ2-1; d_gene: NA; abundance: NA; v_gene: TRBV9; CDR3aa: CASTGSIAKSEQFF; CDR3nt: TGTGCCAGCACGGGTTCTATAGCTAAGTCTGAGCAGTTCTTC
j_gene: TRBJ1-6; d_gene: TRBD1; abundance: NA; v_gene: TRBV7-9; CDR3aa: CASSSGQGNSPLHF; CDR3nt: TGTGCCAGCAGCTCGGGACAGGGGAATTCACCCCTCCACTTT
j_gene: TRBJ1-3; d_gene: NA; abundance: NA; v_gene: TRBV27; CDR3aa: CASSLGPLTGNTIYF; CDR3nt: TGTGCCAGCAGTTTAGGCCCCCTTACTGGAAACACCATATATTTT
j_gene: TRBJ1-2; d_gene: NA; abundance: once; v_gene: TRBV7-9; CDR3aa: CASTPGREGANAGYTF; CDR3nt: TGTGCCAGCACCCCGGGTAGGGAGGGCGCGAACGCTGGCTACACCTTC
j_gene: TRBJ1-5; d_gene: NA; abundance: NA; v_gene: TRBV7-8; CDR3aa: CASSQSPTGQLNQPQHF; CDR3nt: TGTGCCAGCAGCCAATCTCCAACGGGACAACTCAATCAGCCCCAGCATTTT
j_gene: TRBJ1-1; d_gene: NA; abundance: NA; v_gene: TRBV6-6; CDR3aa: CASSMPGNTEAFF; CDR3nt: TGTGCCAGCAGTATGCCGGGGAACACTGAAGCTTTCTTT
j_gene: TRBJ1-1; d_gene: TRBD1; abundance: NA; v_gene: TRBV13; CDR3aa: CASSLAGGTGDAFF; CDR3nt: TGTGCCAGCAGCTTAGCGGGGGGGACAGGGGATGCTTTCTTT
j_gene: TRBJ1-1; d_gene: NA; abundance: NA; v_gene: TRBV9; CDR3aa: CASSVAENTEAFF; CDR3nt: TGTGCCAGCAGCGTAGCAGAGAACACTGAAGCTTTCTTT
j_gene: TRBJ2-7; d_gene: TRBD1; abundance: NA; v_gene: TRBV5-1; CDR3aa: CASHQTGGTYEQYF; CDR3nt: TGCGCCAGCCATCAGACAGGGGGCACCTACGAGCAGTACTTC
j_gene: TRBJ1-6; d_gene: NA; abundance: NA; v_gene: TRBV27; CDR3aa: CASSLRSPLHF; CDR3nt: TGTGCCAGCAGTTTGCGCTCACCCCTCCACTTT
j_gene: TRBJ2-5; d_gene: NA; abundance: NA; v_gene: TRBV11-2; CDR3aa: CASSLVPLATETQYF; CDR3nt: TGTGCCAGCAGCTTAGTCCCCCTAGCTACCGAGACCCAGTACTTC
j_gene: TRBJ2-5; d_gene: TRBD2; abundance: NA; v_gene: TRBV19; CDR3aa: CASSGGTSGGLGETQYF; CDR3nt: TGTGCCAGTAGTGGTGGGACTAGCGGGGGGTTGGGGGAGACCCAGTACTTC
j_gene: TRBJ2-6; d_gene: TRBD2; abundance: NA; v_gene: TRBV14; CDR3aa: CASSPESVLAGGPGANVLTF; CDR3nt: TGTGCCAGCAGCCCCGAAAGCGTTCTAGCGGGAGGGCCTGGGGCCAACGTCCTGACTTTC
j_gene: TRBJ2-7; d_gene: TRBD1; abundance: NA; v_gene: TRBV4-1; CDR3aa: CASPDSRDRTYEQYF; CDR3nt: TGCGCCAGCCCAGACAGCCGGGACAGGACCTACGAGCAGTACTTC
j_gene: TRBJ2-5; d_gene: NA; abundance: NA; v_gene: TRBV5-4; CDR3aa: CASSSGLYEETQYF; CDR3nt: TGTGCCAGCAGCTCCGGACTTTATGAAGAGACCCAGTACTTC
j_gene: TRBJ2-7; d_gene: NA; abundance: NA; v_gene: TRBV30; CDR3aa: CAWSVTPLSQYF; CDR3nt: TGTGCCTGGAGTGTAACACCCCTCTCGCAGTACTTC
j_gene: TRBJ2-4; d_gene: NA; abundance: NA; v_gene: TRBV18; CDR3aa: CASSPPTTVKNIQYF; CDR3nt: TGTGCCAGCTCACCACCGACGACAGTCAAAAACATTCAGTACTTC
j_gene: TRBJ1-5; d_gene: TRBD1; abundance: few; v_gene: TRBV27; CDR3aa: CASSLLSGGDQPQHF; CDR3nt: TGTGCCAGCAGTTTATTGTCAGGGGGCGATCAGCCCCAGCATTTT
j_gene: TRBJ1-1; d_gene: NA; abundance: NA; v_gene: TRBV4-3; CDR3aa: CASSQRQSTEAFF; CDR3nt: TGCGCCAGCAGCCAAAGACAGTCCACTGAAGCTTTCTTT
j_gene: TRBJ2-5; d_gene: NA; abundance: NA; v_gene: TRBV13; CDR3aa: CASSLSSRGVQTQYF; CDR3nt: TGTGCCAGCAGCTTAAGTTCCAGGGGGGTGCAGACCCAGTACTTC
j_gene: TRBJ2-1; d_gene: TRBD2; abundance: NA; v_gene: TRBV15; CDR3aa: CATSTGTSGRVQNEQFF; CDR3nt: TGTGCCACCAGCACCGGGACTAGCGGGAGAGTTCAAAATGAGCAGTTCTTC
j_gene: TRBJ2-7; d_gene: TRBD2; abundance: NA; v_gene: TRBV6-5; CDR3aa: CASSYSGSGNYEQYF; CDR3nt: TGTGCCAGCAGTTACAGCGGGAGTGGTAACTACGAGCAGTACTTC
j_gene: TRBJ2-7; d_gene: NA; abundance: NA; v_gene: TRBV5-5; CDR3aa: CASSREAKVRFEQYF; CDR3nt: TGTGCCAGCAGCCGAGAGGCCAAGGTTCGGTTCGAGCAGTACTTC
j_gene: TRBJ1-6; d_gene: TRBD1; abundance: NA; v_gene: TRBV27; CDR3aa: CASSLLGGGDRSSPLHF; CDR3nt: TGTGCCAGCAGTTTATTAGGGGGAGGGGACAGGTCTTCGCCCCTCCACTTT
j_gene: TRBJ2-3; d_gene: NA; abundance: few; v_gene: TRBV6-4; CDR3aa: CASSVDWSSTDTQYF; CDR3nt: TGTGCCAGCAGTGTTGACTGGTCTAGCACAGATACGCAGTATTTT
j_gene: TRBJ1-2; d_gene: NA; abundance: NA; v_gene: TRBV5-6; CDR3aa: CASSLGQGHHYGYTF; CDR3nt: TGTGCCAGCAGCTTGGGGCAGGGGCACCACTATGGCTACACCTTC